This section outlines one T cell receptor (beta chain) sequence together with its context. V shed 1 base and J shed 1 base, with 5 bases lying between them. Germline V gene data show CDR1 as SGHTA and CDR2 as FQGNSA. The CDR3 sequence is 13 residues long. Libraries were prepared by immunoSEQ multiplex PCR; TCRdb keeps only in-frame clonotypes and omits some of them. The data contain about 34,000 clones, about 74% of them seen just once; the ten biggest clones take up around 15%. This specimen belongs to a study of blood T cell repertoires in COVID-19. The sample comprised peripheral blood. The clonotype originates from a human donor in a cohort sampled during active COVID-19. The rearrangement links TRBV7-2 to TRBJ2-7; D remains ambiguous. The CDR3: CASSLGRSYEQYF. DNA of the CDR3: TGTGCCAGCAGCTTAGGCCGGTCCTACGAGCAGTACTTC.